The sequence of this T cell receptor beta chain was determined in a study of blood T cell repertoires in COVID-19. The assay was immunoSEQ multiplex PCR, and TCRdb's table has in-frame clones only and misses some. Seen here are tens of thousands of clones, 75% to 95% observed once, and the top ten hold 10% to 15%. This TCR was recovered from a human donor with active COVID-19. The donor label of this sample is uncertain. Sample: peripheral blood.

The CDR3 DNA follows: TGCAGCGTTGAAGGGACTAGGGAGAGCACAGATACGCAGTATTTT. It is translated as CSVEGTRESTDTQYF. The V gene is TRBV29-1, the J gene TRBJ2-3; 7 nucleotides match TRBD2. The CDR3 extends over 15 amino acids. Germline-derived CDR1 and CDR2 are SQVTM and ANQGSEA. Trimming removed 1 base from V and 0 bases from J; junction bases left unmatched: 4.